The 10 T cell receptor beta chains presented below share a single source sample, sequenced in a study of T-cell reconstitution after alpha-beta-depleted transplantation in children. Unique molecular identifiers were used to barcode this TCRbeta library. A single record per CDR3 protein comes from TCRdb applying MiXCR to the PCR reads. The sample consists of about 900,000 distinct CDR3 sequences, about 29% of them appearing once. Source: PBMCs, mostly from graft donor cells, taken 360 days after TCRalphabeta/CD19-depleted stem cell transplant. The receptors were sampled from a boy under two years old who had a stem cell transplant for SCID, so the T cells may come from the graft donor.

This sequence joins TRBV28 and TRBJ1-5, with 8 bases matching TRBD1. Germline loops: CDR1 MDHEN, CDR2 SYDVKM. V trimming: 4 bases; J trimming: 2 bases; junction bases outside the gene matches: 7. The CDR3 is 16 residues long. The CDR3 reads CASSSIRGRGNQPQHF. The DNA for the CDR3 is TGTGCCAGCAGTTCCATCAGGGGGCGCGGCAATCAGCCCCAGCATTTT.

This clonotype appeared many times. The V and J genes are TRBV29-1 and TRBJ2-1; D remains ambiguous. The CDR3 is 13 amino acids. Germline assignment: CDR1 SQVTM and CDR2 ANQGSEA. Trimming stripped 5 bases from V and 0 bases from J, with 8 bases between. DNA for the CDR3: TGCAGCGTTCCCCTGAGCTCCTACAATGAGCAGTTCTTC. Translated: CSVPLSSYNEQFF.

The chain employs TRBV12-3 or TRBV12-4 and TRBJ1-5; D remains unclear. The CDR3 contains 15 residues. Between the trimmed V and J ends, which lost 5 bases and 0 bases, there was a span of 11 bases. CDR3 in DNA: TGTGCCAGCAGTCGCCGGGTGCATAGCAATCAGCCCCAGCATTTT. Translated, it gives CASSRRVHSNQPQHF.

This clonotype was seen a handful of times. This chain joins TRBV12-3 or TRBV12-4 and TRBJ2-5; possible D gene TRBD2, 5 bases. V lost 6 bases and J lost 1, with 12 bases in between. This CDR3 has 14 residues. CDR3 residues: CASSALRGQETQYF. The CDR3 DNA follows: TGTGCCAGCAGCGCCCTTCGGGGCCAAGAGACCCAGTACTTC.

Only a few counts were recorded for this clonotype. The rearrangement uses TRBV7-2 and TRBJ2-5; D possibly corresponds to TRBD1 (5 bases). CDR1 and CDR2 from the germline V gene are SGHTA and FQGNSA. This CDR3 region has 16 residues. Trimming left V 1 base short and J 2 bases short, with 14 bases between. The CDR3 DNA reads TGTGCCAGCAGCTTAGGGAAGGGGTGGGGACAAGAGACCCAGTACTTC. Its translation: CASSLGKGWGQETQYF.

A few counts support this clonotype. The chain employs TRBV6-1 and TRBJ1-5, with D maybe TRBD1 (5 bases). The CDR3 spans 16 residues. CDR1 MNHNS and CDR2 SASEGT come from the germline V gene. V lost 3 bases, J lost 5 bases, and 17 bases lay in between. In DNA form, the CDR3 reads TGTGCCAGCAGTGACGACGGGACTCAGGGCTATCAGCCCCAGCATTTT. Amino acids: CASSDDGTQGYQPQHF.

This clonotype has more than one count but fewer than ten. The chain is built from TRBV20-1 and TRBJ2-1; 11 bases match TRBD2. V trimming: 6 bases; J trimming: 8 bases; junction bases outside the gene matches: 12. Germline values: CDR1 DFQATT, CDR2 SNEGSKA (reference sequence). The CDR3 has 15 amino acids. Written as DNA, the CDR3 is TGCAGTGCCCCCGTAGCTAGCGGGGGGATCGATGAGCAGTTCTTC. This encodes CSAPVASGGIDEQFF.

In this sample, this clonotype turned up a few times. This chain uses TRBV28 with TRBJ2-3, with D possibly called TRBD1 or TRBD2 (5 bases each). The V and J ends lost 5 bases and 6 bases respectively, with 21 bases between them. Germline values: CDR1 MDHEN, CDR2 SYDVKM. The CDR3 length is 16 residues. This CDR3 is CASSPLGFPGADTQYF. The CDR3 DNA follows: TGTGCCAGCAGTCCCTTGGGCTTCCCCGGGGCGGATACGCAGTATTTT. The complete variable domain, with remaining parts taken from reference TRBV28 and TRBJ2-3, reads DVKVTQSSRYLVKRTGEKVFLECVQDMDHENMFWYRQDPGLGLRLIYFSYDVKMKEKGDIPEGYSVSREKKERFSLILESASTNQTSMYLCASSPLGFPGADTQYFGPGTRLTVL.

This rearrangement joins TRBV6-1 to TRBJ2-5; unclear D gene. Germline CDR1 MNHNS, CDR2 SASEGT. CDR3 length equals 14 residues. The ends were cut back, 6 bases at V and 5 bases at J, with 16 bases in the middle. Here the CDR3 DNA reads TGTGCCAGCAGCCAACGAAATCGTCGGGAGACCCAGTACTTC. It codes for CASSQRNRRETQYF.

The chain has TRBV6-5 and TRBJ1-6, with D possibly matching TRBD1 (5 bases). With 2 bases removed from V and 8 bases from J, the gap between germline ends came to 10 bases. The CDR3 is made up of 14 amino acids. CDR1 MNHEY and CDR2 SVGAGI come from the germline V gene. The CDR3 nucleotides are TGTGCCAGCAGTTACCGGGACGGAGATTCACCCCTCCACTTT. Translating gives CASSYRDGDSPLHF.